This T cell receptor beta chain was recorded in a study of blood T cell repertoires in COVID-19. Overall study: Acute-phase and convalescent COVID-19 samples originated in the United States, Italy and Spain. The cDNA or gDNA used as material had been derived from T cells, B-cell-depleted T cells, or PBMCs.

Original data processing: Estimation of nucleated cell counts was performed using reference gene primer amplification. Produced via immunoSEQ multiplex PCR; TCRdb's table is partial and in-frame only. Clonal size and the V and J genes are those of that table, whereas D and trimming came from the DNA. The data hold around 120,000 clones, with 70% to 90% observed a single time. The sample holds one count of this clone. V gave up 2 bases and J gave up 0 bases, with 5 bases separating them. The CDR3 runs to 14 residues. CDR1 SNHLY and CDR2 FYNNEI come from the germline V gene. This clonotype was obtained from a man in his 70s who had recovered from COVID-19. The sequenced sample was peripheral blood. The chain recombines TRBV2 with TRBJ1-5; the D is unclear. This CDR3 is CASSERVSNQPQHF. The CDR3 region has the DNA TGTGCCAGCAGTGAACGAGTTAGCAATCAGCCCCAGCATTTT.